Below are 14 T cell receptor beta chains sequenced from a single sample in a study of CD8 T cells in Susac syndrome. A quantity of roughly 0.5 to 1 ug RNA underwent reverse transcription using random hexamers. TCRdb analysed the immunoSEQ multiplex PCR reads with MiXCR anew, one entry per CDR3 protein. The data show approximately 140,000 distinct CDR3 sequences, roughly 96% seen once. The sequenced sample consisted of CD4+ T cells from PBMCs. Receptors originate from a human donor with multiple sclerosis.

This rearrangement joins TRBV19 to TRBJ1-5; no definite D call. V shed 5 bases and J shed 5 bases, with 16 bases lying between them. Germline V CDR1 and CDR2: LNHDA, SQIVND (reference sequence). The length of the CDR3 is 15 residues. The CDR3: CASSRGGSFYQPQHF. CDR3 DNA sequence: TGTGCCAGTAGTCGGGGAGGCAGCTTCTATCAGCCCCAGCATTTT.

V is TRBV4-1 and J is TRBJ1-2; D is perhaps TRBD1 (5 bases). Trimming removed 0 bases at V and 4 bases at J, with 12 bases between. Germline V CDR1 and CDR2: MGHRA, YSYEKL. The CDR3 covers 15 residues. For the CDR3, the DNA is TGCGCCAGCAGCCAAGAAGGAACAGGAGGCTATGGCTACACCTTC. Translated: CASSQEGTGGYGYTF.

This clonotype was detected once. CDR3 nucleotides: TGTGCCAGCAAACGAGACAGGGAATCAGCCAAAAACATTCAGTACTTC. This codes for CASKRDRESAKNIQYF. The chain recombines TRBV12-3 or TRBV12-4 with TRBJ2-4; TRBD1 agrees at 7 bases. Losses at the gene ends were 7 bases for V and 0 bases for J; bases not matched to a gene: 9. The CDR3 consists of 16 residues.

V gene TRBV29-1 combines with J gene TRBJ2-7; 10 bases agree with TRBD2. CDR1 and CDR2 from the germline V gene are SQVTM and ANQGSEA. The CDR3 is 16 residues long. Germline trimming cut 4 bases from V and 4 bases from J; bases unmatched to any gene: 13. CDR3 nucleotide sequence: TGCAGCGTTGTCCGAAGGGCTAGCGGGAGAAATTACGAGCAGTACTTC. It specifies CSVVRRASGRNYEQYF.

The chain uses TRBV20-1 and TRBJ1-2, with D possibly being TRBD1 (6 bases). CDR1 and CDR2 from the germline V gene are DFQATT and SNEGSKA (reference sequence). This CDR3 region has 13 residues. V was cut by 7 bases and J by 2 bases, with 14 bases left in between. CDR3 DNA: TGCAGTGGCTCGACAGGACGAAACTATGGCTACACCTTC. Encoded protein: CSGSTGRNYGYTF.

The genes are TRBV7-8 and TRBJ2-5; a weak D match, TRBD2 (5 bases). V was trimmed by 0 bases and J by 5 bases, leaving 10 bases between them. The V gene's germline CDR1 is SGHVS and CDR2 FQNEAQ. This CDR3 has 14 residues. The CDR3 DNA reads as TGTGCCAGCAGCTTAGCTGGGTGGAGGGAGACCCAGTACTTC. It translates to CASSLAGWRETQYF.

This chain joins TRBV24-1 and TRBJ2-5; 7 nucleotides align to TRBD1. This CDR3 has 16 amino acids. Germline V gene sequence: CDR1 KGHDR, CDR2 SFDVKD. The J segment lost 4 bases and the V segment lost 4 bases, leaving 11 bases of the junction unmatched. CDR3 nucleotide sequence: TGTGCCACCAGTGACCTCGGGACAGACTGGAGAGAGACCCAGTACTTC. Its protein is CATSDLGTDWRETQYF.

V usage is TRBV29-1 and J usage is TRBJ1-1; D is perhaps TRBD1 (6 bases). Between the trimmed V and J ends, which lost 3 bases and 13 bases, there was a span of 24 bases. The germline V gene encodes CDR1 SQVTM and CDR2 ANQGSEA. The CDR3 consists of 14 residues. The chain's CDR3 is CSVDYGQKNYGVFF. DNA of the CDR3: TGCAGCGTTGACTACGGACAGAAGAACTATGGGGTTTTCTTT.

This clonotype has a single count. The rearrangement joins TRBV20-1 to TRBJ2-1; TRBD2 agrees at 7 bases. This CDR3 is built from 14 residues. Germline V gives CDR1 DFQATT, CDR2 SNEGSKA (reference sequence). V shed 1 base, J shed 6 bases, and the junction held 6 bases outside the gene matches. In DNA form, the CDR3 reads TGCAGTGCTAGAGCGTCTAGCGGAGCCAATGAGCAGTTCTTC. Translating gives CSARASSGANEQFF.

The gene calls are TRBV7-6 and TRBJ2-2, with TRBD1 as a possible D gene (5 bases). With 4 bases removed from V and 6 bases from J, the gap between germline ends came to 12 bases. Germline values: CDR1 SGHVS, CDR2 FNYEAQ. The CDR3 consists of 14 residues. The CDR3 loop reads CASSSQGLPGELFF. The CDR3 DNA reads as TGTGCCAGCAGCTCGCAGGGATTGCCCGGGGAGCTGTTTTTT.

The chain carries TRBV5-1 and TRBJ1-2, with D possibly matching TRBD1 (5 bases). Germline loops: CDR1 SGHRS, CDR2 YFSETQ. The V gene lost 2 bases and the J gene lost 9 bases, with 8 bases spanning the gap. The CDR3 sequence is 11 residues long. CDR3 amino acids: CASSFQGRYTF. The CDR3 DNA follows: TGCGCCAGCAGCTTTCAGGGCCGCTACACCTTC.

The rearrangement uses TRBV13 and TRBJ1-5, with 10 bases matching TRBD1. J lost 6 bases, V lost 5 bases, and 7 bases had no gene match. CDR3 length: 15 amino acids. Germline assignment: CDR1 PRHDT and CDR2 FYEKMQ (reference sequence). The CDR3 DNA is TGTGCCAGCAGCATGACAGGGGGCGCGGCTCAGCCCCAGCATTTT. Protein: CASSMTGGAAQPQHF.

The V call is TRBV6-2 or TRBV6-3, the J call TRBJ1-1, with D maybe TRBD1 (5 bases). The CDR3 runs to 13 residues. Germline V lookup: CDR1 MNHEY, CDR2 SVGEGT. Between the trimmed V and J ends, which lost 2 bases and 4 bases, there was a span of 8 bases. This chain's CDR3 is CASSYERGTEAFF. CDR3 nucleotides: TGTGCCAGCAGTTACGAGAGGGGCACTGAAGCTTTCTTT.

The V and J genes are TRBV7-9 and TRBJ1-4, with 9 bases aligning to TRBD1. CDR3 size: 15 residues. Germline lookup yields CDR1 SEHNR and CDR2 FQNEAQ (reference sequence). Unmatched junction bases numbered 6, after V lost 4 bases and J lost 6 bases. This CDR3 is CASSYRGRRDEKLFF. The CDR3 coding sequence is TGTGCCAGCAGCTACAGGGGGCGGAGAGATGAAAAACTGTTTTTT.